This T cell receptor (beta chain) was captured by sequencing in a study of radiation and T cells in renal cell carcinoma. Method: immunoSEQ multiplex PCR; TCRdb's copy keeps in-frame clones and lacks some. The sample carries 22,000 or so clones, about 51% recorded once. The treatment was: 15 Gy SBRT to primary tumor, nephrectomy 4 weeks later. Trimming pared 4 bases from V and 0 bases from J, leaving 14 bases between. The V gene's germline CDR1 is SGHVS and CDR2 FQNEAQ. CDR3 length: 16 residues. The receptor was isolated from a woman in her 50s with renal cell carcinoma. J is TRBJ2-3 and V is TRBV7-8; D is unclear. Sequences were derived from tumor tissue, sampled from a patient whose treatment included radiotherapy and nephrectomy. The CDR3 DNA follows: TGTGCCAGCAGCTCGCCGCGGTGGGGAAGCACAGATACGCAGTATTTT. Translating it yields CASSSPRWGSTDTQYF.